This T cell receptor beta chain comes out of a study of blood T cells in healthy people across ages. The study's findings and limits: Compared with aged donors, long-lived donors showed fewer expanded clones, suggesting selection.

A second PCR, run for roughly 7 to 12 cycles, used a sample-barcoded 5' primer plus a J-beta primer mix. Each cDNA molecule was tagged by a template-switch adaptor that had 12 random nucleotides. Every individual sample yielded 2.5 million or more paired-end reads (each containing CDR3). TCRdb fed the 5' RACE reads into MiXCR, producing one record per CDR3 protein. The sample holds about 930,000 distinct CDR3 sequences, just under 30% seen once. A word on this clonotype: The antigen is not known.

The CDR3 is made up of 14 amino acids. CDR1 and CDR2 from the germline V gene are LGHNA and YNFKEQ. V was trimmed by 2 bases and J by 9 bases, leaving 14 bases between them. These data are also associated with another study on T cells of mothers and their children.

The V call is TRBV4-2, the J call TRBJ2-4; possible D gene TRBD2, 6 bases. The TCR sequence derives from a woman between 35 and 50 years old in good health. Source material: blood. This chain's CDR3 is CASSQSGTGSIQYF. The DNA for the CDR3 is TGTGCCAGCAGCCAATCCGGGACCGGGAGCATTCAGTACTTC.